These 10 T cell receptor beta chains came from one sample sequenced in a study of radiation and T cells in renal cell carcinoma. Documented time point: blood 4 weeks post-SBRT, at nephrectomy. Treatment denoted: 15 Gy SBRT to primary tumor, nephrectomy 4 weeks later. Clones were sequenced by immunoSEQ multiplex PCR, and TCRdb holds only the in-frame ones, with some missing. This sample has tens of thousands of clones, with around four fifths found just once. Sample: blood, taken from a patient whose treatment included radiotherapy and nephrectomy. The origin of the receptors is a woman aged 65 to 85 with renal cell carcinoma.

The rearrangement joins TRBV7-9 to TRBJ1-5, with D perhaps TRBD1 (5 bases). Germline V CDR1 and CDR2: SEHNR, FQNEAQ (reference sequence). The CDR3 extends over 14 amino acids. V lost 4 bases to trimming and J lost 6 bases, with 13 bases between them. The CDR3 loop is CASSSGTGGQPQHF. CDR3 DNA: TGTGCCAGCAGCTCCGGGACTGGTGGTCAGCCCCAGCATTTT.

The gene calls are TRBV6-4 and TRBJ2-1, with 9 bases aligning to TRBD2. V shed 3 bases and J 9 bases; nucleotides not matched to a gene: 6. CDR1 and CDR2 from the germline V gene are MRHNA and SNTAGT. This CDR3 is 14 amino acids long. This CDR3 reads CASSEGSGRREQFF. Here the CDR3 DNA reads TGTGCCAGCAGTGAGGGTAGCGGGAGACGTGAGCAGTTCTTC.

This clone showed up just once. The CDR3 loop reads CASSLFGGGPPDTQYF. The CDR3 DNA reads TGTGCCAGCAGCTTGTTCGGGGGGGGGCCCCCAGATACGCAGTATTTT. This sequence joins TRBV5-6 and TRBJ2-3; 8 bases fit TRBD2. Unmatched junction bases numbered 8, after V lost 1 base and J lost 4 bases. This CDR3 is built from 16 residues. Germline loops: CDR1 SGHDT, CDR2 YYEEEE.

This clone has a handful of counts. V is TRBV30 and J is TRBJ2-3; D is perhaps TRBD2 (6 bases). The CDR3 has 15 amino acids. Looked up from germline, CDR1 is GTSNPN and CDR2 is SVGIG (reference sequence). Trimming stripped 5 bases from V and 1 base from J, with 16 bases between. The CDR3 DNA sequence: TGTGCCTGGGACGTTAGCGGTTCTCGCACAGATACGCAGTATTTT. It encodes CAWDVSGSRTDTQYF.

This clone was found once. The chain is built from TRBV19 and TRBJ1-4, with D uncertain. CDR1 is LNHDA, CDR2 SQIVND, per germline (reference sequence). V was clipped by 3 bases and J by 5 bases, with 13 bases between them. This CDR3 has 15 residues. The CDR3 bases are TGTGCCAGTAGTATTCGGCACAGCAGGAATGAAAAACTGTTTTTT. This sequence encodes CASSIRHSRNEKLFF.

The genes are TRBV9 and TRBJ2-2; 14 bases agree with TRBD2. The CDR3 has 18 amino acids. CDR1 and CDR2 from the germline V gene are SGDLS and YYNGEE. After removal of 4 bases from V and 9 bases from J, the junction contained 14 bases not matched to a gene. DNA for the CDR3: TGTGCCAGCAGCCCGCCGGGACTAGCGGGGGTTAATTTCCGGGAGCTGTTTTTT. It translates to CASSPPGLAGVNFRELFF.

This clone appeared once. The V call is TRBV5-5, the J call TRBJ1-1; 7 bases align to TRBD1. CDR1 and CDR2 (germline): SGHKS, YYEKEE (reference sequence). This CDR3 spans 14 amino acids. The junction had 6 bases not matched to a gene; V was cut back by 4 bases and J by 3 bases. The CDR3: CASSLWDSDTEAFF. DNA for the CDR3: TGTGCCAGCAGCCTCTGGGACAGTGACACTGAAGCTTTCTTT. Full variable domain (missing parts from reference TRBV5-5 and TRBJ1-1): DAGVTQSPTHLIKTRGQQVTLRCSPISGHKSVSWYQQVLGQGPQFIFQYYEKEERGRGNFPDRFSARQFPNYSSELNVNALLLGDSALYLCASSLWDSDTEAFFGQGTRLTVV.

CDR3 residues: CSVASGNNEQFF. The CDR3 DNA reads TGCAGCGTTGCTTCGGGCAACAATGAGCAGTTCTTC. The rearrangement links TRBV29-1 to TRBJ2-1; D gene unclear. The CDR3 runs 12 residues. Germline-derived CDR1 and CDR2 are SQVTM and ANQGSEA. V was clipped by 4 bases and J by 5 bases, with 9 bases between them.

J is TRBJ2-7 and V is TRBV9; D possibly uses TRBD1 or TRBD2 (5 bases each). The CDR3 covers 14 residues. The germline CDR1 and CDR2 sequences are SGDLS and YYNGEE. Trimming removed 0 bases from V and 3 bases from J, with 10 bases in between. The CDR3, as DNA: TGTGCCAGCAGCGTAGACGCAGGGAGCTACGAGCAGTACTTC. The encoded protein is CASSVDAGSYEQYF.

This chain's CDR3 is CASSVGQGHGTQYF. The CDR3 nucleotides are TGTGCCAGCAGCGTAGGACAGGGTCACGGTACGCAGTATTTT. The V call is TRBV9, the J call TRBJ2-3, with 7 bases aligning to TRBD1. Germline CDR1 and CDR2: SGDLS and YYNGEE. J was trimmed by 8 bases and V by 0 bases; bases with no gene match: 6. The CDR3 spans 14 residues.